This T cell receptor (beta chain) came from a study of T cell responses to AZD1222 COVID-19 vaccine (dated by TCRdb to the early 2020s). Notes on the research overall: AZD1222 recipients with second doses at about 4 weeks or about 12 weeks were pooled, because spike-specific TCR depth and breadth did not differ between schedules. A total of about 230 trial participants underwent TCR sequencing, of whom 207 received two doses of AZD1222 and roughly 25 received two doses of the MenACWY control vaccine. Trial participants were enrolled by age into subgroups of 18-55, 56-69 and 70-plus years, and about 150, 27 and 61 TCR-sequenced participants, respectively, were included in these subgroups. Findings and caveats that apply to the study as a whole: Conclusions about previously exposed vaccinees are limited because only six or seven AZD1222 recipients were SARS-CoV-2 seropositive at baseline. The whole spike protein was spanned by vaccine-associated CD4 TCRs, and dominant responses were seen in regions 160-218 and 743-854. A significant rise in spike-specific TCR breadth and depth was observed after two AZD1222 doses relative to day 0 and relative to MenACWY recipients. The 56-69-year group was small, and its depth increase did not reach significance, likely because of low power. No day 14 peak-response samples were available, so repertoires were characterized only after the peak T cell response. Epitopes outside the regions mutated in the B.1.351 and B.1.1.7 variants were reportedly recognized by nearly half of the unique spike-specific TCRs. Participants were mostly white British and included more females than males, and it was suggested by the authors that clonal diversity may have been underestimated.

The meaning of the sample's time point label: baseline before first vaccination. Samples from vaccinated people were obtained from the UK trials COV001 and COV002, which included a single-blind randomized controlled phase 2/3 trial of AZD1222 (ChAdOx1 nCoV-19) in healthy adults. For TCRbeta chain sequencing, PBMC samples from trial participants were taken at day 0 and at day 28 after the second dose. The CDR3 regions of human TCRbeta chains were analyzed by immunosequencing. Regarding the original processing steps: Repertoire TCRs were checked for matches against a reference library of SARS-CoV-2-specific TCRs that had been generated using the MIRA antigen-specificity platform. Breadth was defined as the fraction of unique TCRs that were SARS-CoV-2-associated, and depth was defined as the fraction of total T cells that were SARS-CoV-2-associated. Using the MIRA data, each spike-specific TCR was mapped to the spike region that the TCR reacts to and placed in a CD4 or CD8 class. Log10-transformed breadth and depth values were compared by one-way ANOVA with Sidak's multiple comparisons tests. In TCRdb, the immuneACCESS table is reduced to in-frame sequences with V and J assigned. These tables do not hold every clone; where another copy was compared, an unresolved V gene accounts for under half, and the others remain unexplained. The DNA gave D and trimming, while V, J and clone size come from that table. This sample has roughly 93,000 clones in its table, and 90% of those were observed once. The ten largest clones capture roughly 24% of the sample.

Points on this clone: The antigen it recognizes is unknown. Nothing much larger sits one base from this clone, and base qualities are not available.

The CDR3 has 18 amino acids, counting the end cysteine and phenylalanine. Just the 54-base CDR3 DNA is kept, in frame starting at base 1. The germline V gene (reference sequence) gives CDR1 as MNHEY and CDR2 as SMNVEV. The germline V end is reduced by 6 bases and the J end by 2 bases; junction bases left unmatched: 16. This receptor chain uses TRBV27 and TRBJ2-3, with 8 bases matching TRBD1. The specimen was peripheral blood, collected on day 0 of AZD1222 vaccination. The TCR originated in an adult in good health. The DNA sequence is given as TGTGCCAGCAGGGGCTACAGGGGGTCGAAAAGTCCCACAGATACGCAGTATTTT. This translates into CASRGYRGSKSPTDTQYF.